This T cell receptor (beta chain) emerged from a study of human T cells and chemical hapten exposure. Study in general: Minor pooled library volume differences mainly drove per-sample TCR yield variation. General study points: Expanded TCRs grouped into significantly more large CDR3 similarity clusters than controls produced.

Documented time point: pre-sensitization, week 0. Treatment in this sample: therapeutic diphenylcyclopropenone sensitization with weekly scalp DPC. Regarding this clonotype: What it binds is unknown.

J gave up 7 bases and V 1 base, and 5 bases lay outside the gene matches. CDR1 and CDR2 from the germline V gene are LGHNA and YSLEER. This CDR3 is built from 15 residues. TCRdb itself ran the RACE reads through MiXCR, one entry per CDR3 protein. The table has 280,000 or so distinct CDR3 sequences, about 7.7% seen once; the top ten hold less than 1.5%. The sequence derives from a man aged 18 to 35 with alopecia areata. Some clones in this sample may be carry-over from other donors' samples. The starting material was whole blood, obtained in connection with sensitization to the hapten diphenylcyclopropenone (DPC). V gene TRBV4-3 combines with J gene TRBJ2-1, with TRBD2 identical over 9 bases. CDR3 nucleotides: TGCGCCAGCAGCCAAGCGGCGGGGGGGTTGAATGAGCAGTTCTTC. This sequence encodes CASSQAAGGLNEQFF.